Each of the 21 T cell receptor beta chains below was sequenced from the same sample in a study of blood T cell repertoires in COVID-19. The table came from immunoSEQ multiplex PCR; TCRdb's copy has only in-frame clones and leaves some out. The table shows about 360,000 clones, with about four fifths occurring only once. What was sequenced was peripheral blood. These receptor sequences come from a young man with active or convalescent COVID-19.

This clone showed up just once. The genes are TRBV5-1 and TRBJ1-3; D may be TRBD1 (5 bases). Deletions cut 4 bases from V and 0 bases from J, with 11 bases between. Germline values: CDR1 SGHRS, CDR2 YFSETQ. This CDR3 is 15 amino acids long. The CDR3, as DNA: TGCGCCAGCAGCCTGGGACTCAACTCTGGAAACACCATATATTTT. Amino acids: CASSLGLNSGNTIYF.

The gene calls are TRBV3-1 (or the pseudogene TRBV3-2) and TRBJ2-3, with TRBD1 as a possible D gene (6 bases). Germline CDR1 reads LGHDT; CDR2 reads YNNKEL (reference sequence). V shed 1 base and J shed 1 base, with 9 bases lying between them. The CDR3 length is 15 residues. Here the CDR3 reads CASSQVYRGTDTQYF. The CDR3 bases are TGTGCCAGCAGCCAAGTCTACAGGGGCACAGATACGCAGTATTTT.

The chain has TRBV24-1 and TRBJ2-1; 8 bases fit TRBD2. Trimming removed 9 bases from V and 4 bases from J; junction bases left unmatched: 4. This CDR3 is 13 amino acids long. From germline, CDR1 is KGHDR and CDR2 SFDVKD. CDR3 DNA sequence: TGTGCCACCGAGCCTAGCGGGTACAATGAGCAGTTCTTC. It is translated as CATEPSGYNEQFF.

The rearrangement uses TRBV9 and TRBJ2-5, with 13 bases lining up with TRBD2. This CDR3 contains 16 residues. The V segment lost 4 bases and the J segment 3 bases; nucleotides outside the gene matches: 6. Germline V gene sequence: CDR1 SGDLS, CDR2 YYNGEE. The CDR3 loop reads CASSPGLAGVEETQYF. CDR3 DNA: TGTGCCAGCAGCCCCGGACTAGCGGGAGTTGAAGAGACCCAGTACTTC.

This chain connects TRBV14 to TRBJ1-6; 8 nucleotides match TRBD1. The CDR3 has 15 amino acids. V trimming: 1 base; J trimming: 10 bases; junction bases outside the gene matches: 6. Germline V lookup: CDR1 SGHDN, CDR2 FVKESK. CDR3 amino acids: CASSQGITGGSPLHF. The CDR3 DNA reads TGTGCCAGCAGCCAAGGCATCACAGGGGGATCACCCCTCCACTTT. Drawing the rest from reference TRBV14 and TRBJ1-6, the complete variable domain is EAGVTQFPSHSVIEKGQTVTLRCDPISGHDNLYWYRRVMGKEIKFLLHFVKESKQDESGMPNNRFLAERTGGTYSTLKVQPAELEDSGVYFCASSQGITGGSPLHFGNGTRLTVT.

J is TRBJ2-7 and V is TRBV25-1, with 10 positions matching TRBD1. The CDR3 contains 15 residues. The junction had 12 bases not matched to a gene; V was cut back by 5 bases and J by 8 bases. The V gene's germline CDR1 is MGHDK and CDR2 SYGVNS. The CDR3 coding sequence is TGTGCCAGCAGTCCCGGGACAGGGGAGGGTCGGCAGCAGTACTTC. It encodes CASSPGTGEGRQQYF.

The CDR3 protein is CASSPPGLARGEQFF. Here the CDR3 DNA reads TGTGCCAGCAGTCCACCGGGACTAGCACGGGGTGAGCAGTTCTTC. The chain combines TRBV28 with TRBJ2-1, with TRBD2 matching 9 bases. The CDR3 consists of 15 residues. Germline CDR1 and CDR2: MDHEN and SYDVKM. V lost 5 bases, J lost 9 bases, and 11 bases stayed unmatched.

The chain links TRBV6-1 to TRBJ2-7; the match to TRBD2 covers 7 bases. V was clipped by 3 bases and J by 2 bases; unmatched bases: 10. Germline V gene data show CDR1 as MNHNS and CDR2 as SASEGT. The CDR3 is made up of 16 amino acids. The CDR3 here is CASSDPRAGETYEQYF. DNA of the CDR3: TGTGCCAGCAGTGACCCCCGGGCGGGAGAGACCTACGAGCAGTACTTC.

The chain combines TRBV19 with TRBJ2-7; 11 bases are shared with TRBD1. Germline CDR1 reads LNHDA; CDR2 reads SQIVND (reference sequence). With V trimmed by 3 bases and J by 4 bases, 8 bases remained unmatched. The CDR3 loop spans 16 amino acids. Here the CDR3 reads CASSIVSGTGGYEQYF. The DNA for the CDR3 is TGTGCCAGTAGTATCGTATCCGGGACAGGGGGGTACGAGCAGTACTTC.

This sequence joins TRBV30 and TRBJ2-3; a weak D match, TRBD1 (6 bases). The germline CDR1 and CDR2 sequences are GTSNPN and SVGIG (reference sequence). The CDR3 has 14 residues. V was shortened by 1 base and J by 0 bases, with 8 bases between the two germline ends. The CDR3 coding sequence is TGTGCCTGGAGTGCAGGGGTTAGCACAGATACGCAGTATTTT. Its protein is CAWSAGVSTDTQYF.

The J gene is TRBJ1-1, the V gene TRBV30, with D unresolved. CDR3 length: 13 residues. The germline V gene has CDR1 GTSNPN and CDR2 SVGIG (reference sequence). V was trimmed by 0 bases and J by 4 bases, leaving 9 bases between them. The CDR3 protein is CAWSVGEGTEAFF. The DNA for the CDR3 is TGTGCCTGGAGTGTAGGCGAGGGCACTGAAGCTTTCTTT.

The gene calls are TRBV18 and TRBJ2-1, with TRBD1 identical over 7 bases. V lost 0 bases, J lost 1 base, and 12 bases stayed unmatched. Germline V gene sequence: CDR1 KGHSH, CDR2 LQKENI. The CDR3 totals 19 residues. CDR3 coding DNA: TGTGCCAGCTCACCACCAACAGGGGAGTCTAGGAGATCCTACAATGAGCAGTTCTTC. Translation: CASSPPTGESRRSYNEQFF. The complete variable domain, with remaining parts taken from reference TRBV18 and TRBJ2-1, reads NAGVMQNPRHLVRRRGQEARLRCSPMKGHSHVYWYRQLPEEGLKFMVYLQKENIIDESGMPKERFSAEFPKEGPSILRIQQVVRGDSAAYFCASSPPTGESRRSYNEQFFGPGTRLTVL.

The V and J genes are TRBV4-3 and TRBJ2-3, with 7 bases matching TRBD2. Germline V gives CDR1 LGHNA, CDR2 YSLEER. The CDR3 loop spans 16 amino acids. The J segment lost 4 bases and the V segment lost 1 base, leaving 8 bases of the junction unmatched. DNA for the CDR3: TGCGCCAGCAGCCAAGTCGGTACTAGCGTCTCAGATACGCAGTATTTT. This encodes CASSQVGTSVSDTQYF.

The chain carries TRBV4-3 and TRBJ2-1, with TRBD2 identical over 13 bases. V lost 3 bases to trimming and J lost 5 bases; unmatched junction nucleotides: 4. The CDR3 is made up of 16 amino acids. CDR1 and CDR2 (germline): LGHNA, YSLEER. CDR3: CASSQATSGGDNEQFF. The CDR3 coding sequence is TGCGCCAGCAGCCAGGCAACTAGCGGGGGGGACAATGAGCAGTTCTTC.

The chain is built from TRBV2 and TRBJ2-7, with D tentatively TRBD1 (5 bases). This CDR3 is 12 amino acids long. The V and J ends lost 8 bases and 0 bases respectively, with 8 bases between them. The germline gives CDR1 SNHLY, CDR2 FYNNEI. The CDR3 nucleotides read TGTGCCAGCCGGACATTCTCCTACGAGCAGTACTTC. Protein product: CASRTFSYEQYF.

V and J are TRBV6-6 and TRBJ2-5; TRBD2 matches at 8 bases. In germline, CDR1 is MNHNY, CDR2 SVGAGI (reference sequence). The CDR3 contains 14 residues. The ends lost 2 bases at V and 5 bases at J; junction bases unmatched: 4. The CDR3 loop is CASSYSGRGETQYF. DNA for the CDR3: TGTGCCAGCAGTTACAGCGGGAGAGGCGAGACCCAGTACTTC.

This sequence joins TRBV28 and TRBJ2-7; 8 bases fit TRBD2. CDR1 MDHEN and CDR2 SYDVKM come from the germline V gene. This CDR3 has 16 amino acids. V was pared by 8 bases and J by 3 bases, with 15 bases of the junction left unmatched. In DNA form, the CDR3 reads TGTGCCAGCGGGCGATGGACTAGCACGGAGTACTACGAGCAGTACTTC. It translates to CASGRWTSTEYYEQYF. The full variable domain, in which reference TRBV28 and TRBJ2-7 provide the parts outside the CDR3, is DVKVTQSSRYLVKRTGEKVFLECVQDMDHENMFWYRQDPGLGLRLIYFSYDVKMKEKGDIPEGYSVSREKKERFSLILESASTNQTSMYLCASGRWTSTEYYEQYFGPGTRLTVT.

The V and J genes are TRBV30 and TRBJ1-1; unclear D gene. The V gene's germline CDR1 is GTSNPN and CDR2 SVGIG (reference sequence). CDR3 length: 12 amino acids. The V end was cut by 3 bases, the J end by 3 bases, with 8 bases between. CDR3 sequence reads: CAWRLVYTEAFF. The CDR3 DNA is TGTGCCTGGAGGTTAGTTTACACTGAAGCTTTCTTT.

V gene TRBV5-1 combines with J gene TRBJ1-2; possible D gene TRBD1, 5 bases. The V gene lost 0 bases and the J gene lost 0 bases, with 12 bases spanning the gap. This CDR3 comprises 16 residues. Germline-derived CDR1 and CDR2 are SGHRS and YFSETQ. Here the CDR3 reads CASSLEKDTANYGYTF. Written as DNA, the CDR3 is TGCGCCAGCAGCTTGGAGAAGGACACCGCTAACTATGGCTACACCTTC.

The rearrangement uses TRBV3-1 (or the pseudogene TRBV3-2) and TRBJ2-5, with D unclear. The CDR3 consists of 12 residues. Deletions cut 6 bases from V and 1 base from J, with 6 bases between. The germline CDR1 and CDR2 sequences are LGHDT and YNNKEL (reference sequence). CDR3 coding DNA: TGTGCCAGCAGTTACGGCCAAGAGACCCAGTACTTC. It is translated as CASSYGQETQYF.

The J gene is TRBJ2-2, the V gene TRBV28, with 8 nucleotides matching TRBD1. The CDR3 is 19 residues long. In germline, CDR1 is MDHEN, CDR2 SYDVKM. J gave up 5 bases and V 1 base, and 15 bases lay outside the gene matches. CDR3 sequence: CASSLFKFPGQAGTGELFF. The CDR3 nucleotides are TGTGCCAGCAGTTTATTCAAATTTCCGGGACAGGCGGGAACCGGGGAGCTGTTTTTT. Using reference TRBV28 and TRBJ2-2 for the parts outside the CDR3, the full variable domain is DVKVTQSSRYLVKRTGEKVFLECVQDMDHENMFWYRQDPGLGLRLIYFSYDVKMKEKGDIPEGYSVSREKKERFSLILESASTNQTSMYLCASSLFKFPGQAGTGELFFGEGSRLTVL.